This is a list of T cell receptor beta chains from one sample in a study of OX40 agonist ivuxolimab in advanced cancers. The method was immunoSEQ multiplex PCR; TCRdb's version includes in-frame clones alone and lacks a portion of them. Of 90,000 to 120,000 clones in the sample, 90% were seen once. Sample: CD4+ or CD8+ T cells sorted from blood, taken in a trial of the OX40 agonist ivuxolimab. The receptors here all came from an adult with an advanced solid tumor such as melanoma, head and neck, liver or kidney cancer. CDR3s include the opening cysteine and the closing phenylalanine or tryptophan. A D gene is named only where the DNA matches it firmly. Only part of the rows carry a size: once, few, many, or a class if the clone is expanded.

cdr3_aa cdr3_nt clone_size j_call d_call cdr3_length v_call
CASRLDGPKPMQYF TGTGCCAGCAGGCTTGACGGACCCAAACCGATGCAGTACTTC NA TRBJ2-7 NA 14 TRBV6-5
CASRPDSVGGQPQHF TGTGCCAGCAGGCCGGACAGCGTTGGGGGGCAGCCCCAGCATTTT NA TRBJ1-5 NA 15 TRBV6-6
CASSLVGLAQYF TGTGCCAGCAGCTTGGTGGGTTTGGCGCAGTATTTT NA TRBJ2-3 NA 12 TRBV7-8
CATARRDEQYF TGTGCCACAGCAAGAAGAGACGAGCAGTACTTC NA TRBJ2-7 NA 11 TRBV6-5
CASSYETSGSYEQYF TGTGCCAGCAGTTACGAGACTAGCGGCTCCTACGAGCAGTACTTC NA TRBJ2-7 TRBD2 15 TRBV6-6
CASSLTSGGVDTQYF TGCGCCAGCAGCTTGACTAGCGGAGGGGTAGATACGCAGTATTTT NA TRBJ2-3 TRBD2 15 TRBV5-1
CASSPTGDYGYTF TGTGCCAGCAGTCCGACAGGGGACTATGGCTACACCTTC once TRBJ1-2 TRBD1 13 TRBV6-6
CASSSRTSGSNEQFF TGCGCCAGCAGCTCTCGGACTAGCGGGTCAAATGAGCAGTTCTTC NA TRBJ2-1 TRBD2 15 TRBV5-1
CASSVDRGRSDTEAFF TGTGCCAGCAGCGTAGACCGGGGGCGCTCCGACACTGAAGCTTTCTTT NA TRBJ1-1 NA 16 TRBV9
CASSLLLRGTEAFF TGTGCCAGCAGTTTATTGTTACGGGGCACTGAAGCTTTCTTT NA TRBJ1-1 NA 14 TRBV28
CASSLVVGYEQYF TGTGCCAGCAGCTTAGTCGTGGGCTACGAGCAGTACTTC NA TRBJ2-7 NA 13 TRBV7-2
CASSLSTNYGYTF TGTGCCAGCAGCTTGAGCACTAACTATGGCTACACCTTC few TRBJ1-2 NA 13 TRBV7-2
CATSRSSPGLARQETQYF TGTGCCACCAGCAGATCTTCTCCGGGACTAGCGCGTCAAGAGACCCAGTACTTC NA TRBJ2-5 TRBD2 18 TRBV15
CASSPLASGGDNEQFF TGCGCCAGCAGCCCTCTGGCTAGCGGGGGGGACAATGAGCAGTTCTTC NA TRBJ2-1 TRBD2 16 TRBV5-1
CASSLQPELEQYF TGTGCCAGCAGCTTACAACCGGAGCTTGAGCAGTACTTC NA TRBJ2-7 NA 13 TRBV7-6
CASSPLGQGGFAQTNEKLFF TGTGCCAGCAGCCCATTGGGGCAGGGAGGGTTTGCGCAAACTAATGAAAAACTGTTTTTT NA TRBJ1-4 NA 20 TRBV4-2
CASSAVQGREQYF TGTGCCAGCAGTGCCGTACAGGGCCGGGAGCAGTACTTC NA TRBJ2-5 NA 13 TRBV6-6
CASSPGLAGYTGELFF TGTGCCAGCTCACCAGGACTAGCGGGGTACACCGGGGAGCTGTTTTTT NA TRBJ2-2 TRBD2 16 TRBV18
CASSVATYTGRLHEQFF TGTGCCAGCAGCGTAGCCACCTATACGGGGCGCTTACATGAGCAGTTCTTC once TRBJ2-1 NA 17 TRBV9
CASSPAGTGVSSPLHF TGTGCCAGCTCACCTGCTGGGACAGGGGTTAGTTCACCCCTCCACTTT NA TRBJ1-6 TRBD1 16 TRBV18
CASSFRGNYYEQYF TGTGCCAGCAGTTTTCGGGGGAATTACTACGAGCAGTACTTC once TRBJ2-7 NA 14 TRBV27
CASSLGGLKNTGELFF TGTGCCAGCAGCTTGGGGGGACTCAAGAACACCGGGGAGCTGTTTTTT NA TRBJ2-2 NA 16 TRBV7-9
CASSLELAGVREQYF TGTGCCAGCAGCTTAGAACTAGCGGGAGTTCGGGAGCAGTACTTC NA TRBJ2-7 TRBD2 15 TRBV11-2
CASSWSFQTYEQYF TGTGCCAGCAGCTGGTCTTTTCAAACCTACGAGCAGTACTTC NA TRBJ2-7 NA 14 TRBV7-2
CASSILVNEQYF TGTGCCAGCAGCATCCTAGTGAACGAGCAGTACTTC NA TRBJ2-7 NA 12 TRBV7-2